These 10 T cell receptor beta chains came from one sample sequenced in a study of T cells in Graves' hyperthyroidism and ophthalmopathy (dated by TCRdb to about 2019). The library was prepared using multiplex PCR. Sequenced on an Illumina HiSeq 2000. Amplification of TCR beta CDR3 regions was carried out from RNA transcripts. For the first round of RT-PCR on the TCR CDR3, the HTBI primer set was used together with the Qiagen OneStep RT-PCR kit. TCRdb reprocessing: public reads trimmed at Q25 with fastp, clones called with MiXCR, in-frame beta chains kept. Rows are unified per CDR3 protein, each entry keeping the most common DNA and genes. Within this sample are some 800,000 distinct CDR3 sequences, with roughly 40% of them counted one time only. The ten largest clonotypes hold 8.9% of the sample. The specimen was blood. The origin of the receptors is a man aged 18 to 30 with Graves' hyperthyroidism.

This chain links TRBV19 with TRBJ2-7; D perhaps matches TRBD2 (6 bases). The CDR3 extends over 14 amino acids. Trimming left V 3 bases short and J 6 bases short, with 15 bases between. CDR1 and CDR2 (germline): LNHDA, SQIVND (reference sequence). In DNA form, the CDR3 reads TGTGCCAGTAGTATGCGTGGGCTAGCGACCGAGCAGTACTTC. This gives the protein CASSMRGLATEQYF.

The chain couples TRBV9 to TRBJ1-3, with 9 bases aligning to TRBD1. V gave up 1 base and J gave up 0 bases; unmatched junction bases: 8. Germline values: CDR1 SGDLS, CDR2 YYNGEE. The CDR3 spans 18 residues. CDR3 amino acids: CASSVSGTGHPSGNTIYF. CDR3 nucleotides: TGTGCCAGCAGCGTAAGCGGGACAGGGCATCCCTCTGGAAACACCATATATTTT.

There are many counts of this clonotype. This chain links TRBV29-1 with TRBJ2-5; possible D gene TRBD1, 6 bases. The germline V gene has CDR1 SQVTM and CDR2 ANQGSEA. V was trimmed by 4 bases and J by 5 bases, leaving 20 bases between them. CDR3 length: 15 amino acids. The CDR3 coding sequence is TGCAGCGTTGTGGCGATTGGGGGACAACGGGAGACCCAGTACTTC. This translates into CSVVAIGGQRETQYF.

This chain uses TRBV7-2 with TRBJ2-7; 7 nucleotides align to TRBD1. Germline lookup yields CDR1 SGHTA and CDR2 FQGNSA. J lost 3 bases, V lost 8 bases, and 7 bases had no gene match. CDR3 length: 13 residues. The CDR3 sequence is CASSQGPYYEQYF. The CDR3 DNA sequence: TGTGCCAGCTCACAGGGGCCCTACTACGAGCAGTACTTC.

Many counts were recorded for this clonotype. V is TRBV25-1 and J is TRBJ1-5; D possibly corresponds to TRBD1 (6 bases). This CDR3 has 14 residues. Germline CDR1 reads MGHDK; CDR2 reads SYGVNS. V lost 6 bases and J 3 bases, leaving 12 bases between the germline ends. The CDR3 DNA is TGTGCCAGCAGCTTTACAGGGCCCAATCAGCCCCAGCATTTT. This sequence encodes CASSFTGPNQPQHF.

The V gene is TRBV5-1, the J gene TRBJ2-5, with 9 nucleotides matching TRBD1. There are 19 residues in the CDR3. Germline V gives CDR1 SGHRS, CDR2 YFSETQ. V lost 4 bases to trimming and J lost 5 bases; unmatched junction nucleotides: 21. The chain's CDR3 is CASSLGERQGGSVQETQYF. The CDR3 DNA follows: TGCGCCAGCAGCCTAGGCGAGAGACAGGGGGGATCTGTACAGGAGACCCAGTACTTC.

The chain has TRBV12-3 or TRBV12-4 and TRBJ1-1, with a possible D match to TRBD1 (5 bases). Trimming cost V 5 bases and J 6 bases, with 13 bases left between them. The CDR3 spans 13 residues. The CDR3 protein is CASSDSPWAEAFF. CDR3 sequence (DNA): TGTGCCAGCAGTGACAGCCCTTGGGCTGAAGCTTTCTTT.

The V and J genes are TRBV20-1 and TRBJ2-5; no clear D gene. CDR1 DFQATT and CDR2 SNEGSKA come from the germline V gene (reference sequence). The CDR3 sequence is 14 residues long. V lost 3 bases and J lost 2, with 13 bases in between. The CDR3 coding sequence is TGCAGTGCTAGTCTGGAACTTAATCAAGAGACCCAGTACTTC. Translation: CSASLELNQETQYF.

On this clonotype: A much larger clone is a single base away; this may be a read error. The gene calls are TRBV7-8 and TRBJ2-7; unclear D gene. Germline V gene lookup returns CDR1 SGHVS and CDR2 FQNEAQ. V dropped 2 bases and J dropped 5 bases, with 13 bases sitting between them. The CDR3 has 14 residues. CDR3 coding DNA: TGTGCCAGCAGCTTAACGGGTGACTGGGACGAGCAGTACTTC. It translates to CASSLTGDWDEQYF.

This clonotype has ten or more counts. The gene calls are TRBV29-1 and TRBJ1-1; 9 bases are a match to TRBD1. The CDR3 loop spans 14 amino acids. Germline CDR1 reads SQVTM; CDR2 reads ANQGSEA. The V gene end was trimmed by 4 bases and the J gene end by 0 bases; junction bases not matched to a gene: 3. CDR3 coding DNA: TGCAGCGTTGTGGGACAGGGCTTGAACACTGAAGCTTTCTTT. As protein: CSVVGQGLNTEAFF.